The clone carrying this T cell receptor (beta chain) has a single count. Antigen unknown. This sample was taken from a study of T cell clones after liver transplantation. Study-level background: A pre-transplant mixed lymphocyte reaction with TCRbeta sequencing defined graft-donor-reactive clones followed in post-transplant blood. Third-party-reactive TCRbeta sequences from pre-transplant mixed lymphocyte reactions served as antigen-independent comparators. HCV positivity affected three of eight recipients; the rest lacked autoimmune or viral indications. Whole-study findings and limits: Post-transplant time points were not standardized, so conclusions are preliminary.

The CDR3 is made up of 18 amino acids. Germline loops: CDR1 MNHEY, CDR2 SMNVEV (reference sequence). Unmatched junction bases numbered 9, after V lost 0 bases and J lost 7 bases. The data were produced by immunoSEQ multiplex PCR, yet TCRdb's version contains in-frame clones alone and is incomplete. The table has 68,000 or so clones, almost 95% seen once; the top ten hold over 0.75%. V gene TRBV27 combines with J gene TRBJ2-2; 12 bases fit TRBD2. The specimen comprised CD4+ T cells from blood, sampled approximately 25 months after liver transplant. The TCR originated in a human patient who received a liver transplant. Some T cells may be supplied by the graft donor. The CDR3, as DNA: TGTGCCAGCAGTTTATCAGGTCTAGCGGGAGGGCCTGGCGGGGAGCTGTTTTTT. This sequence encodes CASSLSGLAGGPGGELFF.